This entry describes one TCR beta chain. This record comes from a study of blood T cell repertoires in COVID-19. Study background: COVID-19 samples from acute and convalescent phases originated in the United States, Italy and Spain. T cells, B-cell-depleted T cells, or PBMCs provided the cDNA or gDNA that served as material.

In the source study's methods: Amplification of reference gene primers was used by the study to estimate nucleated cell counts. Profiled with immunoSEQ multiplex PCR; TCRdb holds only in-frame clones, not every one. V, J and clone size are taken as reported in that table, and D and trimming were inferred from the DNA itself. Here the sample spans more than 85,000 clones, approximately 87% being singletons. The CDR3 runs 13 residues. Germline V gives CDR1 LNHDA, CDR2 SQIVND (reference sequence). The junction had 2 bases not matched to a gene; V was cut back by 5 bases and J by 3 bases. The sequenced material came from peripheral blood. The chain combines TRBV19 with TRBJ2-3; 7 positions match TRBD1. The TCR comes from a woman aged 60 to 75 with acute or convalescent COVID-19. The CDR3 region has the DNA TGTGCCAGTAGTTTGACAGGGACAGATACGCAGTATTTT. This translates into CASSLTGTDTQYF.